This T cell receptor (beta chain) was captured by sequencing in a study of shared T cell receptors in the human thymus. The CDR3 consists of 13 residues. The germline V gene has CDR1 GTSNPN and CDR2 SVGIG (reference sequence). The J segment lost 5 bases and the V segment lost 8 bases, leaving 5 bases of the junction unmatched. This clone appeared a few times. Sequencing used immunoSEQ multiplex PCR; TCRdb keeps in-frame clones, though not all of them. The sample lists about 380,000 clones; 85% to 95% were seen once. Sequenced material: thymocytes. This clonotype was sampled from a human donor. V gene TRBV30 combines with J gene TRBJ2-3; 12 positions agree with TRBD2. CDR3 sequence reads: CARTSGNGDTQYF. CDR3 sequence (DNA): TGTGCCCGGACTAGCGGGAACGGAGATACGCAGTATTTT.